This TCR beta chain was retrieved from a study of blood T cell repertoires in COVID-19. As for the study in general: Specimens from acute and convalescent COVID-19 originated in the United States, Italy and Spain.

During active infection, Seattle patients enrolled and were then monitored through disease. The CDR3 runs to 15 residues. Losses at the gene ends were 6 bases for V and 2 bases for J; bases not matched to a gene: 7. CDR1 and CDR2 from the germline V gene are MDHEN and SYDVKM. The protocol was immunoSEQ multiplex PCR, while the TCRdb copy is restricted to in-frame clones and leaves out a portion. The table shows roughly 62,000 clones, with about 80% occurring only once. This sequence joins TRBV28 and TRBJ1-5; 7 bases fit TRBD1. Sequencing was carried out using peripheral blood. This receptor was taken from a man older than 75 with COVID-19, enrolled during active disease. This CDR3 is CASRSTGTGNQPQHF. CDR3 coding DNA: TGTGCCAGCAGATCGACAGGGACGGGCAATCAGCCCCAGCATTTT.